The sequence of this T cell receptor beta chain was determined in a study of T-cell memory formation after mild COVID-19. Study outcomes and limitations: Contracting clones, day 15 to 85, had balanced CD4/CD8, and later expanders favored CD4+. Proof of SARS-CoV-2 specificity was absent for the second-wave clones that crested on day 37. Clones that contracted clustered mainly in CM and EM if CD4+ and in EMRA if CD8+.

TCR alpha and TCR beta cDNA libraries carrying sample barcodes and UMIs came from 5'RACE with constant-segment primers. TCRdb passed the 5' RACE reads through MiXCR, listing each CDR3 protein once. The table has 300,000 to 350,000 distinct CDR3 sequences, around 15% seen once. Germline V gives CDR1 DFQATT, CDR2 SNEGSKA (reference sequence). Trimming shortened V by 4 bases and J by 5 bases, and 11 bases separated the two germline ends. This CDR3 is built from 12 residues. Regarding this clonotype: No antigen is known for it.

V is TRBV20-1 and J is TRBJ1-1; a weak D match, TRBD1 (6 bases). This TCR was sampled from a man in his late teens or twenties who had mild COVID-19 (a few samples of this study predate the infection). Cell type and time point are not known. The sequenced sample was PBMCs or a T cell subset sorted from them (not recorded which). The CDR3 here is CSATEGGTEAFF. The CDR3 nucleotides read TGCAGTGCTACTGAAGGGGGGACTGAAGCTTTCTTT.